This is a list of T cell receptor beta chains from one sample in a study of T cell clones after liver transplantation. The table came from immunoSEQ multiplex PCR; TCRdb's copy has only in-frame clones and leaves some out. The top ten clones hold 8% to 10% of a sample with 60,000 or so clones, roughly three quarters of them seen once. The sequencing here drew on CD4+ T cells from blood, taken at the 22-month timepoint. The receptor source for this set is a human patient who received a liver transplant. Some T cells may arise from the graft donor. CDR3s include the opening cysteine and the closing phenylalanine or tryptophan.

TRBV13 | CASSLYGAETQYF
TRBV27 | CASSPSREQGEKLFF
TRBV7-6 | CASNRGEHRELFF
TRBV11-2 | CASSWRTSGGLSYEQYF
TRBV30 | CAWSRQRSSYNSPLHF
TRBV9 | CASSVVDGYGYTF
TRBV30 | CAWSVLERQRNEQFF
TRBV4-1 | CASRPSVQGKGNGELFF
TRBV10-2 | CASRGGGREYNYGYTF
TRBV18 | CASSPGDRREAFF
TRBV11-2 | CASSPGQARGPYEQYF
TRBV4-1 | CASSQGTANYSPLHF
TRBV10-1 | CASSESTRLSGYAFF
TRBV11-3 | CASSPGSGHNTGELFF
TRBV28 | CASSLSGWGTGAFF
TRBV19 | CASSINTWREDRVDEQYF
TRBV10-3 | CAISGRGTPNTEAFF
TRBV30 | CAWSLGTGATQYF
TRBV7-8 | CASSSRPGPKEDTQYF
TRBV19 | CASSINGRGANTGELFF
TRBV6-1 | CASSATLAGAGEQYF
TRBV15 | CATRPPGQGHEQYF
TRBV10-2 | CASSDDPRREKLFF
TRBV18 | CASSLMDTHYGYTF
TRBV6-5 | CASSYWDSNKSPLHF
TRBV28 | CASSLEGEQFF
TRBV30 | CAWSVGEAYGYTF
TRBV2 | CASSEHREGGYTF
TRBV19 | CASSIDRGVGELFF
TRBV5-4 | CASSLVDAGSPLHF
TRBV4-2 | CASSQEGQGPYEQYF
TRBV5-5 | CASSSGRVSLNEKLFF
TRBV6-1 | CASSEDVRSYEQYF